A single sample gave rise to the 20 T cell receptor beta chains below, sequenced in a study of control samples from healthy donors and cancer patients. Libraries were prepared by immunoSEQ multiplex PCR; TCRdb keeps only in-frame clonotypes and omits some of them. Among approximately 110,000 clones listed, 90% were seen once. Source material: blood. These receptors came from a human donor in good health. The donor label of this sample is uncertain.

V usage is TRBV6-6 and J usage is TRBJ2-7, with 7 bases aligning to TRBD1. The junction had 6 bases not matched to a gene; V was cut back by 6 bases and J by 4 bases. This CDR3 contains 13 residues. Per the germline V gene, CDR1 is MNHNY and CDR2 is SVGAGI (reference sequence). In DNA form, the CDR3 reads TGTGCCAGCAGAACCGGACAGGCTTACGAGCAGTACTTC. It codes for CASRTGQAYEQYF.

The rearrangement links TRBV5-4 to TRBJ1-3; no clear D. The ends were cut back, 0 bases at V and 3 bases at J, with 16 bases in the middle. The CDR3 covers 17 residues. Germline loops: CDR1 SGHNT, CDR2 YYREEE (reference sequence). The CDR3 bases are TGTGCCAGCAGCTTGGGCCCCTCTCTCCGGAATGGAAACACCATATATTTT. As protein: CASSLGPSLRNGNTIYF.

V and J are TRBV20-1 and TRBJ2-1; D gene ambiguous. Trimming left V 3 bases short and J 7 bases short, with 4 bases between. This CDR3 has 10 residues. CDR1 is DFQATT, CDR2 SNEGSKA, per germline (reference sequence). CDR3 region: CSASLNEQFF. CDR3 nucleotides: TGCAGTGCTAGCCTAAATGAGCAGTTCTTC.

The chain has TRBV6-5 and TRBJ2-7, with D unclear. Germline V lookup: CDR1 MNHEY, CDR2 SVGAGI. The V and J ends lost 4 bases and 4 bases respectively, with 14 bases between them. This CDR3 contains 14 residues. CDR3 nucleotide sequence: TGTGCCAGCAGTTTTCCACTCCAGGCGTACGAGCAGTACTTC. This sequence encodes CASSFPLQAYEQYF.

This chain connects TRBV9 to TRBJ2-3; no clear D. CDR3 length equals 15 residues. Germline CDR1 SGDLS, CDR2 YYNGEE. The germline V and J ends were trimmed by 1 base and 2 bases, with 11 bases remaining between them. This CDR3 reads CASSVNVGTTDTQYF. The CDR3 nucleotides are TGTGCCAGCAGCGTAAACGTGGGAACCACAGATACGCAGTATTTT.

The CDR3 sequence: CASSLRAGVTEAFF. The CDR3 nucleotides read TGTGCCAGCAGTTTAAGAGCAGGGGTCACTGAAGCTTTCTTT. The chain has TRBV27 and TRBJ1-1; tentative D call: TRBD1 (6 bases). V shed 2 bases and J shed 4 bases, with 11 bases lying between them. Germline CDR1 reads MNHEY; CDR2 reads SMNVEV (reference sequence). The CDR3 is 14 residues long.

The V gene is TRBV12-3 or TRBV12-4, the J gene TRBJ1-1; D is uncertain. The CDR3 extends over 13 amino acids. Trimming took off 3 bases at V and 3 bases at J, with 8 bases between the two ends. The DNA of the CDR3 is TGTGCCAGCAGTTTCTTCGGGGACACTGAAGCTTTCTTT. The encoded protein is CASSFFGDTEAFF.

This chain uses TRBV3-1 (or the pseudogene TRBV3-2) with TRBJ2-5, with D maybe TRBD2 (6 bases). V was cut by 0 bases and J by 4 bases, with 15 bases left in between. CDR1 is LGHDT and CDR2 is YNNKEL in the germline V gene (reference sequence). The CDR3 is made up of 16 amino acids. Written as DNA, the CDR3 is TGTGCCAGCAGCCAAGATATGGGACTGTGGGGAGAGACCCAGTACTTC. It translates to CASSQDMGLWGETQYF.

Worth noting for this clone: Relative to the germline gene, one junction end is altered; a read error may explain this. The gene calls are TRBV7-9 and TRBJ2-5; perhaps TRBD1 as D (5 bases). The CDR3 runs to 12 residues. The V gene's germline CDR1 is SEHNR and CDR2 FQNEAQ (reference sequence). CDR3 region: CASSSDRQGHNF. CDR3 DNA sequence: TGTGCCAGCAGCTCCGACCGCCAGGGCCACAACTTC. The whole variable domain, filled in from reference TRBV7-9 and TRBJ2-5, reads DTGVSQNPRHKITKRGQNVTFRCDPISEHNRLYWYRQTLGQGPEFLTYFQNEAQLEKSRLLSDRFSAERPKGSFSTLEIQRTEQGDSAMYLCASSSDRQGHNFGPGTRLLVL.

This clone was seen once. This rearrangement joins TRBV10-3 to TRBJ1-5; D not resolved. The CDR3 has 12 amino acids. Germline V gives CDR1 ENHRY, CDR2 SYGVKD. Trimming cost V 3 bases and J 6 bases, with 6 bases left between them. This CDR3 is CAISDMAQPQHF. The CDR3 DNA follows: TGTGCCATCAGTGACATGGCTCAGCCCCAGCATTTT.

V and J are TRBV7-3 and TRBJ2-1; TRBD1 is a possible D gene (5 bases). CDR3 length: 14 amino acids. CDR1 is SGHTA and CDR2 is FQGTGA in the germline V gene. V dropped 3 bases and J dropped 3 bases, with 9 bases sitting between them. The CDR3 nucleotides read TGTGCCAGCAGCTTGACCAGGGACTACAATGAGCAGTTCTTC. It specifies CASSLTRDYNEQFF. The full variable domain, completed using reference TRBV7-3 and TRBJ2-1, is GAGVSQTPSNKVTEKGKYVELRCDPISGHTALYWYRQSLGQGPEFLIYFQGTGAADDSGLPNDRFFAVRPEGSVSTLKIQRTERGDSAVYLCASSLTRDYNEQFFGPGTRLTVL.

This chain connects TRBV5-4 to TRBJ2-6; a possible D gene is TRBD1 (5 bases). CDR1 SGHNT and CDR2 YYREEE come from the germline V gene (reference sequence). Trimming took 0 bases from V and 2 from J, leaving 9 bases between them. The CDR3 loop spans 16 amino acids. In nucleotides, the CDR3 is TGTGCCAGCAGCTTGGTGGCAGGGACTGGGGCCAACGTCCTGACTTTC. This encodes CASSLVAGTGANVLTF.

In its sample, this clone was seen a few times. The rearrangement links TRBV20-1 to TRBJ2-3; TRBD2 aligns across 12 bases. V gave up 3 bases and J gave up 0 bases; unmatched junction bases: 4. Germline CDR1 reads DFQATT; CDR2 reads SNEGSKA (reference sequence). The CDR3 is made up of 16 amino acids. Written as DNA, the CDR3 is TGCAGTGCTAGTCGACTAGCGGGGGATAGCACAGATACGCAGTATTTT. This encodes CSASRLAGDSTDTQYF.

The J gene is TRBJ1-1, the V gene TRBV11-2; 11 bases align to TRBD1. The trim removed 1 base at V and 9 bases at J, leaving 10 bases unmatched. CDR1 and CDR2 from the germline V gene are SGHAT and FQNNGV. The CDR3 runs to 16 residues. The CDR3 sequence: CASSLGTGGLMLKAFF. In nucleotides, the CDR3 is TGTGCCAGCAGCTTAGGGACAGGGGGCCTAATGCTGAAAGCTTTCTTT.

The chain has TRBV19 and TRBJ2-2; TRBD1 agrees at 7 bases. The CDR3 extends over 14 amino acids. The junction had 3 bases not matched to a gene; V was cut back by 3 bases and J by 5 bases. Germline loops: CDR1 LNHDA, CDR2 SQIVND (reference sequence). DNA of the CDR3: TGTGCCAGTAGTATTGGACAGGTGACCGGGGAGCTGTTTTTT. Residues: CASSIGQVTGELFF. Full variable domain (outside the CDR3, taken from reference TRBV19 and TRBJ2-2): DGGITQSPKYLFRKEGQNVTLSCEQNLNHDAMYWYRQDPGQGLRLIYYSQIVNDFQKGDIAEGYSVSREKKESFPLTVTSAQKNPTAFYLCASSIGQVTGELFFGEGSRLTVL.

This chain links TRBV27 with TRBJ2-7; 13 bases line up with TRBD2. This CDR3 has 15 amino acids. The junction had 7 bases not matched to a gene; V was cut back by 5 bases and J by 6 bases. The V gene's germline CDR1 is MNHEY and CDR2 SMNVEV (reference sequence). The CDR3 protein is CASSRVGLAGAEQYF. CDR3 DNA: TGTGCCAGCAGTCGCGTAGGACTAGCGGGAGCCGAGCAGTACTTC.

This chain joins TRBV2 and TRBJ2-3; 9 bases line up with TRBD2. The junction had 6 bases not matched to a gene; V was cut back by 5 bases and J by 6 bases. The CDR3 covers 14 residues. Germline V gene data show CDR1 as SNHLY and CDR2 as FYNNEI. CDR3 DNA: TGTGCCAGCAGTAGGGGCGGGGGGGCGGATACGCAGTATTTT. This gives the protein CASSRGGGADTQYF.

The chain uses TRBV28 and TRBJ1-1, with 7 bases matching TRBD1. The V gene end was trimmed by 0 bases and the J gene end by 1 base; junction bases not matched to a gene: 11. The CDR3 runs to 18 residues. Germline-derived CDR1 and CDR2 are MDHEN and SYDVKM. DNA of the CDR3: TGTGCCAGCAGTTTATGGACAGGGTGGACTTGGGGGAACACTGAAGCTTTCTTT. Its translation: CASSLWTGWTWGNTEAFF.

In DNA, the CDR3 is TGTGCCATCAGTGAGTCAAGGGGGAATGAAAAACTGTTTTTT. Translating it yields CAISESRGNEKLFF. The chain employs TRBV10-3 and TRBJ1-4, with D possibly matching TRBD1 (6 bases). Trimming removed 0 bases from V and 5 bases from J, with 7 bases in between. The length of the CDR3 is 14 residues. CDR1 and CDR2 (germline): ENHRY, SYGVKD.

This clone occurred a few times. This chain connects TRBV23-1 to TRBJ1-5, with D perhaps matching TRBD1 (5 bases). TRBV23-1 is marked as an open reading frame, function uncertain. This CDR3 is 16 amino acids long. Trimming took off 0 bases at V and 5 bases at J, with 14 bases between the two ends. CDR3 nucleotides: TGCGCCAGCAGTCAATCGAGAGTCGACAGTCATCAGCCCCAGCATTTT. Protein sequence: CASSQSRVDSHQPQHF.